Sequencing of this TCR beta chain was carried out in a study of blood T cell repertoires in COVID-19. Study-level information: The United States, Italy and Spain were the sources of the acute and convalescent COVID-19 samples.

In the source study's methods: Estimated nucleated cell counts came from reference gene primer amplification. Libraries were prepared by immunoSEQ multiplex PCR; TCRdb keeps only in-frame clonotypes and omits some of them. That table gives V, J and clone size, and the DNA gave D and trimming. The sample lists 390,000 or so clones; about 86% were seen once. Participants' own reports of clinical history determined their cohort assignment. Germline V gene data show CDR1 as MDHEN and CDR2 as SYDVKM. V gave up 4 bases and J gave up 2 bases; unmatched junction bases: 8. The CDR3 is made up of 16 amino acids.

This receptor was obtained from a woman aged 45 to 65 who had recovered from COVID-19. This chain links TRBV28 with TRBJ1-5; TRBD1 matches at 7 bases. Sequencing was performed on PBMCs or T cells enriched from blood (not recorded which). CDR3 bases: TGTGCCAGCAGTTCCCCGACAGGGTCGCGCAATCAGCCCCAGCATTTT. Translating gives CASSSPTGSRNQPQHF.